This T cell receptor beta chain was observed in a study of blood T cell repertoires in COVID-19 (TCRdb year 2020). Study-level background: Collaborator samples came from the United States, Italy and Spain and covered acute and convalescent phases of COVID-19. The prospective study material was composed of cDNA or gDNA derived from T cells, B-cell-depleted T cells, or PBMCs. Subjects who had been exposed to COVID-19, were actively infected with it, or had recovered from it provided the deeply sampled blood TCRbeta repertoires that made up the dataset. A freely available public database, intended as a resource for researchers studying the immune response to SARS-CoV-2, is where the repertoires were released. The samples were drawn from the first 160 participants of the ongoing ImmuneRACE study and from roughly 1,300 subjects provided by 6 global collaborators. A de-identified subject ID, COVID-19 status, age in years and sex were almost always included in the sample metadata. Where HLA class I and class II types were available, the types were taken from metadata supplied by the sample provider, not from assay-based typing. Broad study findings and their caveats: The quantity of clinical and demographic metadata differed by source and by participant and was supplied without curation.

TCRbeta CDR3 regions were amplified from genomic DNA using the immunoSEQ Assay, a bias-controlled multiplex PCR. The authors processed their data as follows. Nucleated cell counts per sample were estimated from amplification of reference gene primers within the assay. To quantify the absolute abundance of each unique TCRbeta CDR3 rearrangement, sequence reads were collapsed and filtered. Productive Simpson clonality was computed per sample as the square root of Simpson's diversity index over productive rearrangements. TCRdb limited this immuneACCESS table to in-frame rearrangements with V and J called. A share of clones is missing; checked studies link under half to unresolved V genes, and the rest is unexplained. V and J calls and clone size are those listed in that table; D and trimming were worked out from the DNA. This sample lists under 65,000 clones; 80% to 95% were detected once. Roughly 9.2% of the sample lies in the top ten.

In the case of this clone: No antigen is known for it. Qualities for individual bases were not recorded, and no much larger clone is one base off.

Collaborating institutions collected whole blood in K2EDTA tubes following their own protocols. For TCRbeta analysis, collaborator samples were shipped as frozen whole blood, as isolated PBMCs, or as DNA extracted from either sample type. The sequence was obtained from a woman aged 80 or over with active COVID-19. Material: peripheral blood.

The CDR3 has the sequence CASSTVPYGGYTF. The DNA reads TGTGCCAGCAGTACCGTTCCCTATGGTGGCTACACCTTC. The receptor chain draws on TRBV6-6 and TRBJ1-2, with the D gene too uncertain to name. The CDR3, from cysteine to phenylalanine, totals 13 residues. The entry retains the CDR3 DNA only, 39 bases that are in frame from base 1. The CDR1 and CDR2 encoded by the germline V gene (reference sequence) are MNHNY and SVGAGI. The junction shows trimming of 5 bases on V and 7 bases on J, plus 14 bases between the germline ends.